These T cell receptor beta chains were read from a single sample in a study of CXCR3-negative and CXCR3-positive naive CD8 T cells. TCRdb re-called the 5' RACE reads and gives one entry per CDR3 protein, without DNA. The clone table shows 50,000 to 65,000 distinct CDR3 sequences, with the ten largest holding 0.8%. The specimen sequenced was naive CXCR3+ CD8+ T cells from blood. The origin of the receptors is a human donor in good health. Some clones in this sample may be carry-over from other donors' samples. The CDR3 runs from the conserved cysteine through the conserved F or W. Each record gives: V gene, J gene, CDR3 protein.

TRBV20-1	TRBJ2-7	CSASPRYEQYF
TRBV12-3/TRBV12-4	TRBJ1-4	CASCAYGVNEKLFF
TRBV11-2	TRBJ2-1	CASSLLPGNNEQFF
TRBV25-1	TRBJ1-1	CASSEYPVDTNTEAFF
TRBV4-3	TRBJ2-7	CASSQEAGSSYEQYF
TRBV10-3	TRBJ2-1	CAIREQGPEQFF
TRBV12-3/TRBV12-4	TRBJ2-7	CASSSPRSSGGEDEQYF
TRBV14	TRBJ2-5	CASSQRGSGGEETQYF
TRBV19	TRBJ2-1	CASSHGYNEQFF
TRBV19	TRBJ1-1	CASSIAVGTHTEAFF
TRBV7-9	TRBJ1-2	CASSPPGQLPGYGYTF
TRBV5-3	TRBJ1-5	CARSPGLASPQHF
TRBV7-7	TRBJ1-2	CASIREPGRTIYGYTF
TRBV29-1	TRBJ2-1	CSVADSSSYNEQFF
TRBV29-1	TRBJ2-6	CSVISGGGSGANVLTF
TRBV1	TRBJ2-4	CTSSQPIESGGANIQYF
TRBV5-1	TRBJ2-1	CASSLGWDTYNEQFF
TRBV4-3	TRBJ2-7	CASSQEDRTSYEQYF
TRBV4-3	TRBJ2-7	CASSQDKTGTLSYEQYF
TRBV4-1	TRBJ2-2	CASSQLETSLNTGELFF
TRBV2	TRBJ2-2	CAPRQGATGELFF
TRBV4-1	TRBJ2-5	CASSLLPPKGGALSEGQYF
TRBV9	TRBJ1-1	CASSVITAMNTEAFF
TRBV7-3	TRBJ2-3	CASSFLRGGRSDTQYF
TRBV4-2	TRBJ2-1	CASSQEAEYSYNEQFF
TRBV12-5	TRBJ1-5	CASGLHSNQPQHF
TRBV19	TRBJ2-2	CASSIMGAHTGELFF
TRBV5-6	TRBJ1-5	CASSLQGFGRQPQHF
TRBV4-3	TRBJ2-7	CASSQDLRGQGAYEQYF
TRBV4-1	TRBJ1-2	CASSQDEATWGYTF
TRBV28	TRBJ2-4	CASSRPSLAKNIQYF
TRBV9	TRBJ2-5	CASSDLQETQYF
TRBV9	TRBJ1-2	CASSTGGGSGGYGYTF
TRBV18	TRBJ1-4	CASSPGTDVNEKLFF
TRBV6-6	TRBJ2-2	CASSYSIGAGELFF
TRBV7-9	TRBJ2-7	CASSLQAGSSYEQYF